One TCR beta chain is described in this entry. The data derive from a study of monozygotic twins with inflammatory bowel disease. This CDR3 is 13 amino acids long. Per the germline V gene, CDR1 is MDHEN and CDR2 is SYDVKM. Each sample's cDNA came from eight separate reactions. UMIs that had a 6-nucleotide sample barcode were put in using template switching. TCRdb re-called the 5' RACE reads and catalogs CDR3 proteins one per entry, DNA excluded. The table gives 300,000 to 400,000 distinct CDR3 sequences; the top ten clones make up 2% to 2.5% of it. The receptor comes from a human donor with ulcerative colitis or Crohn's disease, or a healthy co-twin of an affected twin (not recorded which). Sequenced sample: blood. The chain joins TRBV28 to TRBJ2-2; TCRdb reports TRBD1, a call that lacks DNA to check it against. The CDR3 sequence is CASRDRMTGELFF.